The next 6 T cell receptor beta chains were all read from a single sample in a study of T cells in Graves' hyperthyroidism and ophthalmopathy. It was RNA transcripts that yielded the amplified TCR beta CDR3 regions. With the HTBI primer set, the TCR CDR3 went through a first round of RT-PCR. TCRdb reprocessed the multiplex PCR reads with MiXCR, giving one entry per CDR3 protein. The sample includes under 400,000 distinct CDR3 sequences, over 15% of them seen just once. Sequencing was carried out using blood. These receptors came from a woman in her 40s with Graves' ophthalmopathy.

This clonotype was counted at least ten times. The V call is TRBV11-2, the J call TRBJ2-7, with TRBD2 matching 7 bases. CDR3 length: 15 amino acids. Trimming cost V 1 base and J 0 bases; bases outside gene matches: 3. Germline CDR1 is SGHAT and CDR2 is FQNNGV. The CDR3 loop reads CASSLVREVSYEQYF. CDR3 nucleotides: TGTGCCAGCAGCTTAGTACGGGAGGTCTCCTACGAGCAGTACTTC.

This clonotype was picked up one time. V is TRBV19 and J is TRBJ2-2; D is possibly TRBD2 (6 bases). Germline CDR1 is LNHDA and CDR2 is SQIVND (reference sequence). The V end lost 3 bases, the J end lost 0 bases, and 8 bases lay between the germline ends. The length of the CDR3 is 15 residues. CDR3 protein: CASSITGANTGELFF. The CDR3 region has the DNA TGTGCCAGTAGTATCACGGGGGCGAACACCGGGGAGCTGTTTTTT.

There are many counts of this clonotype. J is TRBJ1-1 and V is TRBV20-1, with 8 bases that match TRBD1. Germline CDR1 and CDR2: DFQATT and SNEGSKA (reference sequence). The V gene end was trimmed by 6 bases and the J gene end by 3 bases; junction bases not matched to a gene: 9. The CDR3 extends over 14 amino acids. The CDR3 coding sequence is TGCAGTGCCTTACAGGGGGGGTCCCACACTGAAGCTTTCTTT. Its protein product is CSALQGGSHTEAFF.

Regarding this clonotype: A read error may account for a junction end that differs from germline. The V and J genes are TRBV12-3 or TRBV12-4 and TRBJ2-7; the match to TRBD2 covers 8 bases. The length of the CDR3 is 15 residues. For the CDR3, the DNA is TGTGTCAGCAGTTTTATAGCGGGATTCACCGACGAGCAGTACTTC. Translating it yields CVSSFIAGFTDEQYF.

This clonotype came up many times. The chain recombines TRBV7-8 with TRBJ2-5; TRBD2 matches at 10 bases. The germline gives CDR1 SGHVS, CDR2 FQNEAQ. V lost 1 base, J lost 4 bases, and 12 bases stayed unmatched. CDR3 size: 18 residues. The CDR3 loop reads CASSLVSGLAGVPETQYF. CDR3 DNA: TGTGCCAGCAGCTTAGTTAGCGGGCTAGCGGGAGTTCCAGAGACCCAGTACTTC.

This clonotype has only a few counts. The V and J genes are TRBV3-1 and TRBJ2-2; D is unresolved. Trimming pared 2 bases from V and 7 bases from J, leaving 5 bases between. The germline V gene has CDR1 LGHDT and CDR2 YNNKEL (reference sequence). This CDR3 spans 12 amino acids. This CDR3 reads CASSQLGGELFF. The CDR3 nucleotides read TGTGCCAGCAGCCAATTGGGCGGGGAGCTGTTTTTT.